This T cell receptor beta chain was sequenced for a study of T cells after yellow fever vaccination. One entry per CDR3 protein results from TCRdb running MiXCR on the 5' RACE reads. The top ten clones hold approximately 0.84% of a sample with about 240,000 distinct CDR3 sequences, around 7% of them seen once. This clonotype has more than one count but fewer than ten. This CDR3 comprises 15 residues. Germline values: CDR1 MNHEY, CDR2 SVGEGT. V was cut by 10 bases and J by 5 bases, with 20 bases left in between. The starting material was CD4+ T cells sorted from PBMCs, obtained 15 days after the yellow fever booster vaccination. The rearrangement joins TRBV6-2 or TRBV6-3 to TRBJ2-2; D unclear. The clonotype originates from a man under 40 who received the YFV17D yellow fever vaccine. Here the CDR3 DNA reads TGTGCCATCCCATCCAACCCCGAACAGACCGGGGAGCTGTTTTTT. It translates to CAIPSNPEQTGELFF.